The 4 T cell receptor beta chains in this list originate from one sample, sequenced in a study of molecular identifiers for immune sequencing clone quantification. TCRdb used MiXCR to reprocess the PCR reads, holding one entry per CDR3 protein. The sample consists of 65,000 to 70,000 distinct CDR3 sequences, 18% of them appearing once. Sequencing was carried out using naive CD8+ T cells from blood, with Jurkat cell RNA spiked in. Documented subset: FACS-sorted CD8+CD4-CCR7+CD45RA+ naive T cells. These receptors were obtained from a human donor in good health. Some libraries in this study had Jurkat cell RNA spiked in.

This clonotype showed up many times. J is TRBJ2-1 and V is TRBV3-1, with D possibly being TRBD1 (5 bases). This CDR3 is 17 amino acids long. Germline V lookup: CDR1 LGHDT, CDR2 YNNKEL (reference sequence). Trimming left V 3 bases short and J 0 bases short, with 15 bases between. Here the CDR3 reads CASSHSLRTSSYNEQFF. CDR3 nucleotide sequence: TGTGCCAGCAGCCACTCCCTGAGGACAAGCTCCTACAATGAGCAGTTCTTC.

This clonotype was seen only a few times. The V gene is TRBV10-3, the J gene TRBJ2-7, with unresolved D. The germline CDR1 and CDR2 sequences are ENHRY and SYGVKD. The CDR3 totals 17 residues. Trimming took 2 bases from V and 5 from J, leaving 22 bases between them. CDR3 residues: CAISERQWSMGVDEQYF. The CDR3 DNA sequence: TGTGCCATCAGTGAGAGGCAATGGTCAATGGGCGTCGACGAGCAGTACTTC.

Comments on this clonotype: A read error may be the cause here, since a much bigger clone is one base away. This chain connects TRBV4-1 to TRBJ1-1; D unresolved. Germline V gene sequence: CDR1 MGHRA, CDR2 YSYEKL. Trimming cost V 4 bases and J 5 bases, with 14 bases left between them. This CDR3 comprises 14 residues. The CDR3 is CASSRAGGWTEAFF. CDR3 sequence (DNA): TGCGCCAGCAGCCGAGCAGGAGGGTGGACTGAAGCTTTCTTT.

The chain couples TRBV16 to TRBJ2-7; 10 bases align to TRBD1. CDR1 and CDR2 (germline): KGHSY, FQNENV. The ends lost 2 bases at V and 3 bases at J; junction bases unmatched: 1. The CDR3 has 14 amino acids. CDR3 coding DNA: TGTGCCAGCAGCCAAGACAGGGGGCTCTACGAGCAGTACTTC. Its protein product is CASSQDRGLYEQYF. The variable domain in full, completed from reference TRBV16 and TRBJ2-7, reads GEEVAQTPKHLVRGEGQKAKLYCAPIKGHSYVFWYQQVLKNEFKFLISFQNENVFDETGMPKERFSAKCLPNSPCSLEIQATKLEDSAVYFCASSQDRGLYEQYFGPGTRLTVT.